One and the same sample provided the 17 T cell receptor beta chains below, sequenced in a study of T-cell memory formation after mild COVID-19. TCRdb passed the 5' RACE reads through MiXCR, listing each CDR3 protein once. The profile covers hundreds of thousands of distinct CDR3 sequences, with more than 20% appearing a single time and around 23% taken by the ten largest. Material for sequencing was PBMCs or a T cell subset sorted from them (not recorded which). These TCRs come from a man aged 18 to 35 who had mild COVID-19 (a few samples of this study predate the infection). Cell type and time point are not known.

This clonotype turned up a few times. The chain joins TRBV18 to TRBJ1-5, with 7 positions matching TRBD1. This CDR3 contains 17 residues. Germline V gene data show CDR1 as KGHSH and CDR2 as LQKENI. V dropped 3 bases and J dropped 7; count of bases not matched to a gene: 15. CDR3: CASSPEGGGGGRQPQHF. The CDR3 nucleotides are TGTGCCAGCTCACCTGAAGGGGGCGGCGGCGGGAGACAGCCCCAGCATTTT.

This clonotype showed up just a few times. The CDR3 is CASSQRLAATGELFF. The CDR3 DNA sequence: TGTGCCAGCAGCCAACGGCTAGCGGCCACCGGGGAGCTGTTTTTT. V usage is TRBV3-1 and J usage is TRBJ2-2; 7 nucleotides line up with TRBD2. CDR3 length equals 15 residues. Looked up from germline, CDR1 is LGHDT and CDR2 is YNNKEL (reference sequence). Trimming removed 2 bases from V and 4 bases from J; junction bases left unmatched: 4. Full variable domain (outside the CDR3, taken from reference TRBV3-1 and TRBJ2-2): DTAVSQTPKYLVTQMGNDKSIKCEQNLGHDTMYWYKQDSKKFLKIMFSYNNKELIINETVPNRFSPKSPDKAHLNLHINSLELGDSAVYFCASSQRLAATGELFFGEGSRLTVL.

The chain employs TRBV6-5 and TRBJ1-1; 7 positions match TRBD1. The J segment lost 1 base and the V segment lost 2 bases, leaving 4 bases of the junction unmatched. The CDR3 runs 15 residues. Germline V gene lookup returns CDR1 MNHEY and CDR2 SVGAGI. The CDR3 nucleotides are TGTGCCAGCAGTTACCCCTCAGGGGGGAACACTGAAGCTTTCTTT. It yields the protein CASSYPSGGNTEAFF.

This clonotype is a singleton in its sample. The junction differs from germline at one of its ends, possibly a read error. The V gene is TRBV7-9, the J gene TRBJ2-5; D possibly corresponds to TRBD2 (6 bases). This CDR3 has 13 residues. Germline V gives CDR1 SEHNR, CDR2 FQNEAQ (reference sequence). The chain's CDR3 is CARSSPGLETQYF. CDR3 DNA sequence: TGTGCCAGAAGCTCTCCGGGACTAGAGACCCAGTACTTC.

V gene TRBV5-4 combines with J gene TRBJ2-4, with 11 bases aligning to TRBD2. Germline loops: CDR1 SGHNT, CDR2 YYREEE (reference sequence). This CDR3 is built from 15 residues. The V and J ends lost 4 bases and 6 bases, in that order; junction bases with no gene match: 6. CDR3 residues: CASSQGGTSGNIQYF. The CDR3 bases are TGTGCCAGCAGCCAGGGGGGGACTAGCGGAAACATTCAGTACTTC.

The chain couples TRBV29-1 to TRBJ1-2; 7 bases fit TRBD1. Germline trimming cut 7 bases from V and 1 base from J; bases unmatched to any gene: 6. The CDR3 is 13 amino acids. CDR1 is SQVTM and CDR2 is ANQGSEA in the germline V gene. The CDR3 region has the DNA TGCAGCGCTCAGGGGGGACTTAACTATGGCTACACCTTC. Translated, it gives CSAQGGLNYGYTF.

This chain joins TRBV13 and TRBJ2-5; a weak D match, TRBD2 (7 bases). Germline V gives CDR1 PRHDT, CDR2 FYEKMQ (reference sequence). The CDR3 loop spans 15 amino acids. The V gene lost 5 bases and the J gene lost 5 bases, with 18 bases spanning the gap. Here the CDR3 reads CASSPGRGQTETQYF. CDR3 DNA sequence: TGTGCCAGCAGCCCCGGGCGGGGGCAAACGGAGACCCAGTACTTC.

This clonotype was seen a few times. This sequence joins TRBV7-6 and TRBJ2-7; 8 bases line up with TRBD1. Germline-derived CDR1 and CDR2 are SGHVS and FNYEAQ. The CDR3 contains 15 residues. The V gene end was trimmed by 1 base and the J gene end by 3 bases; junction bases not matched to a gene: 5. CDR3 nucleotide sequence: TGTGCCAGCAGCTTAGACGGGACAGGTTTCTACGAGCAGTACTTC. Amino acids: CASSLDGTGFYEQYF.

The rearrangement uses TRBV7-8 and TRBJ2-7; 10 bases are a match to TRBD1. Germline-derived CDR1 and CDR2 are SGHVS and FQNEAQ. CDR3 length: 14 residues. The V gene end was trimmed by 4 bases and the J gene end by 6 bases; junction bases not matched to a gene: 6. The CDR3 DNA reads TGTGCCAGCAGCTCCCGGACAGGGGGTGGCGAGCAGTACGTC. It is translated as CASSSRTGGGEQYV.

The rearrangement uses TRBV24-1 and TRBJ2-1, with TRBD1 as a possible D gene (7 bases). This CDR3 is built from 16 residues. V was shortened by 4 bases and J by 7 bases, with 19 bases between the two germline ends. Germline V gene data show CDR1 as KGHDR and CDR2 as SFDVKD. The CDR3 bases are TGTGCCACCAGTGAACTTGGCGGGACAGTTGAGAATGAGCAGTTCTTC. This encodes CATSELGGTVENEQFF.

This sequence joins TRBV5-8 and TRBJ2-2; 9 nucleotides line up with TRBD2. Trimming at V came to 7 bases and at J to 4 bases, leaving 8 bases not matched to a gene. This CDR3 has 15 residues. CDR1 and CDR2 from the germline V gene are SGHTS and YDEGEE. This CDR3 is CASSPLRGGTGELFF. For the CDR3, the DNA is TGTGCCAGCTCCCCCCTGCGGGGGGGCACCGGGGAGCTGTTTTTT. The variable domain in full, completed from reference TRBV5-8 and TRBJ2-2, reads EAGVTQSPTHLIKTRGQQATLRCSPISGHTSVYWYQQALGLGLQFLLWYDEGEERNRGNFPPRFSGRQFPNYSSELNVNALELEDSALYLCASSPLRGGTGELFFGEGSRLTVL.

The chain combines TRBV15 with TRBJ2-5, with D perhaps TRBD2 (5 bases). Trimming cost V 2 bases and J 4 bases, with 14 bases left between them. The CDR3 contains 15 residues. Germline loops: CDR1 LNHNV, CDR2 YYDKDF (reference sequence). The CDR3 DNA sequence: TGTGCCACCAGCAGACAGAGGGCTATGGGAGAGACCCAGTACTTC. It specifies CATSRQRAMGETQYF.

The rearrangement uses TRBV6-5 and TRBJ1-2, with 7 positions matching TRBD1. The CDR3 contains 15 residues. V was clipped by 2 bases and J by 4 bases; unmatched bases: 7. The V gene's germline CDR1 is MNHEY and CDR2 SVGAGI. The CDR3 sequence: CASSYPRQGVYGYTF. CDR3 DNA: TGTGCCAGCAGTTACCCTAGACAGGGCGTCTATGGCTACACCTTC.

This clonotype has more than one count but fewer than ten. The J gene is TRBJ2-5, the V gene TRBV7-8, with D possibly TRBD2 on 5 matching bases. Germline V gives CDR1 SGHVS, CDR2 FQNEAQ. The V and J ends lost 2 bases and 5 bases respectively, with 15 bases between them. The CDR3 extends over 15 amino acids. The CDR3 sequence: CASSLSLARRETQYF. CDR3 nucleotides: TGTGCCAGCAGCTTAAGTCTAGCTAGAAGGGAGACCCAGTACTTC.

CDR3 sequence reads: CASSAQGSQEETQYF. CDR3 nucleotides: TGCGCCAGCAGCGCCCAGGGGAGTCAGGAGGAGACCCAGTACTTC. The V and J genes are TRBV5-1 and TRBJ2-5, with D perhaps matching TRBD1 (6 bases). Trimming left V 4 bases short and J 5 bases short, with 18 bases between. Per germline, CDR1 SGHRS and CDR2 YFSETQ. The CDR3 has 15 residues.

The CDR3 nucleotides are TGTGCCAGCAGCTTGGGAGTTCGAACGGGCACTGAAGCTTTCTTT. Its translation is CASSLGVRTGTEAFF. This sequence joins TRBV5-6 and TRBJ1-1; D call uncertain. Trimming took 0 bases from V and 4 from J, leaving 13 bases between them. Germline CDR1 reads SGHDT; CDR2 reads YYEEEE. This CDR3 is 15 amino acids long. Drawing the rest from reference TRBV5-6 and TRBJ1-1, the complete variable domain is DAGVTQSPTHLIKTRGQQVTLRCSPKSGHDTVSWYQQALGQGPQFIFQYYEEEERQRGNFPDRFSGHQFPNYSSELNVNALLLGDSALYLCASSLGVRTGTEAFFGQGTRLTVV.

The chain has TRBV5-1 and TRBJ2-2, with 7 bases that match TRBD1. CDR1 and CDR2 from the germline V gene are SGHRS and YFSETQ. V trimming: 4 bases; J trimming: 4 bases; junction bases outside the gene matches: 4. The CDR3 runs to 14 residues. The chain's CDR3 is CASSGDRSTGELFF. The CDR3 coding sequence is TGCGCCAGCAGCGGGGACAGATCCACCGGGGAGCTGTTTTTT.